The T cell receptor beta chain described here comes from a study of graft-versus-host responses after intestinal transplantation. A note on this clone: The antigen remains unidentified.

Method: immunoSEQ multiplex PCR; TCRdb's copy keeps in-frame clones and lacks some. Of some 100,000 clones in the sample, around 93% are singletons; the top ten hold approximately 0.07%. The CDR3 totals 15 residues. Trimming cost V 1 base and J 3 bases, with 12 bases left between them. Germline CDR1 is MGHRA and CDR2 is YSYEKL. The chain links TRBV4-1 to TRBJ1-2; the D gene is possibly TRBD1 (5 bases). The receptor's source is a human donor who was the organ donor for an intestinal transplant. The input for sequencing was unstimulated CD8+ T cells sorted from spleen or lymph node cells, taken before transplant. CDR3 region: CASSQAGTPDYGYTF. DNA of the CDR3: TGCGCCAGCAGCCAAGCCGGGACTCCCGACTATGGCTACACCTTC.